This TCR beta chain was observed in a study of T cells in Graves' hyperthyroidism and ophthalmopathy. Uncontrolled infections, other autoimmune diseases, pregnancy or lactation led to exclusion of patients. Trimming pared 1 base from V and 4 bases from J, leaving 13 bases between. The CDR3 is 14 residues long. Germline lookup yields CDR1 DFQATT and CDR2 SNEGSKA (reference sequence). RNA transcripts gave rise to amplified TCR beta CDR3 regions. The HTBI primer set served for first-round RT-PCR of the TCR CDR3. TCRdb independently ran MiXCR on the multiplex PCR reads; one entry per CDR3 protein. Of over 550,000 distinct CDR3 sequences in the sample, approximately 15% are singletons; the top ten hold approximately 20%. This clonotype was seen a handful of times.

The genes are TRBV20-1 and TRBJ1-2; D unclear. The sample consisted of blood. The receptor's source is a woman aged 18 to 35 with Graves' hyperthyroidism. The chain's CDR3 is CSARAAGSAYGYTF. Here the CDR3 DNA reads TGCAGTGCTAGAGCGGCGGGTTCAGCCTATGGCTACACCTTC.